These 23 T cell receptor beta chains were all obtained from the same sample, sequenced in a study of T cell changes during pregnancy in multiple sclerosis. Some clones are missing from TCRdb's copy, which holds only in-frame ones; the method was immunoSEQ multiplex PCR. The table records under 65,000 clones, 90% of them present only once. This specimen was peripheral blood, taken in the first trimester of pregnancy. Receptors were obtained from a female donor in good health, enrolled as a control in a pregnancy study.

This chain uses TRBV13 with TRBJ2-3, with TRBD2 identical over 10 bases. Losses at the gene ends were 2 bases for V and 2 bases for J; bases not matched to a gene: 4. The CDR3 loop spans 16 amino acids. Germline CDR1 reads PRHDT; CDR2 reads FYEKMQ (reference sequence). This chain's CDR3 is CASSLLAGEPTDTQYF. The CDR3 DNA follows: TGTGCCAGCAGCTTACTAGCGGGAGAGCCCACAGATACGCAGTATTTT. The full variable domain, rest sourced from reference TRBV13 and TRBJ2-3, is AAGVIQSPRHLIKEKRETATLKCYPIPRHDTVYWYQQGPGQDPQFLISFYEKMQSDKGSIPDRFSAQQFSDYHSELNMSSLELGDSALYFCASSLLAGEPTDTQYFGPGTRLTVL.

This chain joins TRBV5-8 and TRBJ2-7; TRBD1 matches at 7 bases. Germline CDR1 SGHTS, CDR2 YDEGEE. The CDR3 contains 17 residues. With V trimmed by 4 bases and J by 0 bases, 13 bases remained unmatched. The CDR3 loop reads CASSTSFGQDSSYEQYF. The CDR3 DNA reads TGTGCCAGCAGCACCTCCTTTGGACAGGATAGCTCCTACGAGCAGTACTTC.

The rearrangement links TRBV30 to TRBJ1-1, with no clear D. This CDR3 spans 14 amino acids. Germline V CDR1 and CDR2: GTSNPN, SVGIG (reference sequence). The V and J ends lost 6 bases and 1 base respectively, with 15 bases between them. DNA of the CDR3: TGTGCCTGCTTTGAGGGTAGAGCGAACACTGAAGCTTTCTTT. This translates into CACFEGRANTEAFF.

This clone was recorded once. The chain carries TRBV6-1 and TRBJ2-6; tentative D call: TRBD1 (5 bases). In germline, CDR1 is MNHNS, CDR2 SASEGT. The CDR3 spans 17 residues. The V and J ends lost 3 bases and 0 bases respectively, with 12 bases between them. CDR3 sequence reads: CASSDRQFFSGANVLTF. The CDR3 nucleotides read TGTGCCAGCAGTGACAGACAGTTCTTCTCTGGGGCCAACGTCCTGACTTTC.

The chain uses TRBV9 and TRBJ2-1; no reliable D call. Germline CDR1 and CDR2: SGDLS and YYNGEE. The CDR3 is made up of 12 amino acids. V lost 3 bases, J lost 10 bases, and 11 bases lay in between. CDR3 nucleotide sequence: TGTGCCAGCAGCGCCAATAGCTGGGAGCAGTTCTTC. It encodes CASSANSWEQFF. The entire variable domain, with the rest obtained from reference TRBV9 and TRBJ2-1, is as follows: DSGVTQTPKHLITATGQRVTLRCSPRSGDLSVYWYQQSLDQGLQFLIQYYNGEERAKGNILERFSAQQFPDLHSELNLSSLELGDSALYFCASSANSWEQFFGPGTRLTVL.

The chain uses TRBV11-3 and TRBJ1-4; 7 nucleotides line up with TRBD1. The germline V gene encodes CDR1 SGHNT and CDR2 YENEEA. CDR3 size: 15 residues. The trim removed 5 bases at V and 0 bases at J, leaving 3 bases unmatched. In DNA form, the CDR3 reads TGTGCCAGCAGCACAGGGGCTCCAACTAATGAAAAACTGTTTTTT. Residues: CASSTGAPTNEKLFF.

The CDR3 region is CASSRAGQETQYF. The CDR3 DNA sequence: TGTGCCAGCTCACGAGCAGGGCAAGAGACCCAGTACTTC. The rearrangement uses TRBV18 and TRBJ2-5; tentative D call: TRBD1 (5 bases). Germline V CDR1 and CDR2: KGHSH, LQKENI. Trimming removed 4 bases at V and 2 bases at J, with 8 bases between. This CDR3 contains 13 residues.

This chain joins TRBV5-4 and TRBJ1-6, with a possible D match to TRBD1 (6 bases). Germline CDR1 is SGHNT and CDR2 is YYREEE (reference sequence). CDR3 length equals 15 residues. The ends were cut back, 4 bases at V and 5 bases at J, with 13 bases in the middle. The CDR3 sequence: CASSTPGTHNSPLHF. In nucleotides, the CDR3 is TGTGCCAGCAGCACCCCCGGGACACATAATTCACCCCTCCACTTT.

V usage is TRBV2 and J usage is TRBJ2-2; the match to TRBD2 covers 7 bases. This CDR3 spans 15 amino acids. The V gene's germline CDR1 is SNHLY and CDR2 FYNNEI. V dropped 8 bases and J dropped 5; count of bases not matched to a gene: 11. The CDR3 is CASFGEDGRTGELFF. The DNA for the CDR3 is TGTGCCAGCTTTGGGGAAGACGGGAGGACCGGGGAGCTGTTTTTT.

The CDR3 reads CASSFQGATEAFF. The CDR3 DNA reads as TGTGCCAGCAGTTTTCAGGGGGCCACTGAAGCTTTCTTT. The chain uses TRBV6-5 and TRBJ1-1, with TRBD1 identical over 8 bases. The CDR3 covers 13 residues. CDR1 is MNHEY and CDR2 is SVGAGI in the germline V gene. J lost 4 bases, V lost 4 bases, and 2 bases had no gene match.

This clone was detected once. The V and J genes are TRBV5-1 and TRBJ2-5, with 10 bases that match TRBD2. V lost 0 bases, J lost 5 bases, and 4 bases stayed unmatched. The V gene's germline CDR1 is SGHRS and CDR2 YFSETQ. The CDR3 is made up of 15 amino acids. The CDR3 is CASSLASGSGETQYF. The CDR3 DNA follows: TGCGCCAGCAGCTTGGCTAGCGGGAGCGGGGAGACCCAGTACTTC.

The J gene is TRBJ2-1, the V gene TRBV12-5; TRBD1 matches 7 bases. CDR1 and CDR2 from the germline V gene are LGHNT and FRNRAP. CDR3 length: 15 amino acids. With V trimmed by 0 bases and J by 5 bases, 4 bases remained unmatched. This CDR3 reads CASGLVLGQDNEQFF. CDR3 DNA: TGTGCTAGTGGTTTGGTACTAGGACAGGACAATGAGCAGTTCTTC.

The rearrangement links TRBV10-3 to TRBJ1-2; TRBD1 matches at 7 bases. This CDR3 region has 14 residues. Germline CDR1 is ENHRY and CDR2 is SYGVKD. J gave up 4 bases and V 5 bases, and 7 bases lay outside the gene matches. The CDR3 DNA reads TGTGCCATCAGTCGAGGGGGCTGGGGCTATGGCTACACCTTC. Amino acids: CAISRGGWGYGYTF.

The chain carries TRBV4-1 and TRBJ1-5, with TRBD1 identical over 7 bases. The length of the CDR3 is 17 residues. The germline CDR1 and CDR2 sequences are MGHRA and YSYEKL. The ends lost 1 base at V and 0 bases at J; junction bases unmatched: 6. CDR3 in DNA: TGCGCCAGCAGCCAAGTCGGGACAGTCCTTAGCAATCAGCCCCAGCATTTT. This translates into CASSQVGTVLSNQPQHF.

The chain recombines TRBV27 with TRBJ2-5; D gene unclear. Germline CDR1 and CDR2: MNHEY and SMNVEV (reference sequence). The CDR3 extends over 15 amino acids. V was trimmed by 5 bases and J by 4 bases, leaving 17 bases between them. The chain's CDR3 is CASSPYLTAGETQYF. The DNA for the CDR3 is TGTGCCAGCAGTCCTTACTTGACGGCAGGAGAGACCCAGTACTTC.

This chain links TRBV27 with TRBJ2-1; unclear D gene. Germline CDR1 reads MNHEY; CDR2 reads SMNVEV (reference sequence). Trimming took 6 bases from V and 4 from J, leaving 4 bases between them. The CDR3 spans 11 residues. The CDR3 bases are TGTGCCAGCAGCCGGTACAATGAGCAGTTCTTC. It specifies CASSRYNEQFF.

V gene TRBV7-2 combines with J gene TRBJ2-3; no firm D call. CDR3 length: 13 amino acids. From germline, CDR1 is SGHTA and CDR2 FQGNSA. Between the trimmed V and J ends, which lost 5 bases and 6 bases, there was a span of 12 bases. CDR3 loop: CASSQALYDTQYF. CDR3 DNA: TGTGCCAGCAGCCAGGCGTTATACGATACGCAGTATTTT.

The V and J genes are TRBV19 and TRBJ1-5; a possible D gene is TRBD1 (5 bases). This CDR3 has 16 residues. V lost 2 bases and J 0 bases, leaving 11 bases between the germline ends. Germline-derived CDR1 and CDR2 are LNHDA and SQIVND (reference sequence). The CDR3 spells CASSIMDTHSNQPQHF. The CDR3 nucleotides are TGTGCCAGTAGTATAATGGACACGCATAGCAATCAGCCCCAGCATTTT.

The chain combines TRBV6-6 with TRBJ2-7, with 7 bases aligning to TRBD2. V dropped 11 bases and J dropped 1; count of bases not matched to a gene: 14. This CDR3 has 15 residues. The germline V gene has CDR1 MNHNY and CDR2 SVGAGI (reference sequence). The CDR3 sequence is CAATSRASGSYEQYF. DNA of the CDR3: TGTGCCGCCACCTCCCGGGCTAGCGGTTCCTACGAGCAGTACTTC.

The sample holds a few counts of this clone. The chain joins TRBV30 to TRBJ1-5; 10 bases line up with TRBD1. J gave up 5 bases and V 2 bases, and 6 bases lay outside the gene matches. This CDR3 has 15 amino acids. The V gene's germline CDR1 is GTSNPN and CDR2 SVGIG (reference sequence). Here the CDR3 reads CAWSTSGTGDQPQHF. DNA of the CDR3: TGTGCCTGGAGTACTTCCGGGACAGGGGATCAGCCCCAGCATTTT.

In nucleotides, the CDR3 is TGTGCCAGCAGCTTAATGGGACAGGGTTACGAGCAGTACTTC. Translated, it gives CASSLMGQGYEQYF. V usage is TRBV7-6 and J usage is TRBJ2-7, with TRBD1 matching over 9 bases. CDR3 size: 14 residues. After removal of 2 bases from V and 4 bases from J, the junction contained 3 bases not matched to a gene. Germline V lookup: CDR1 SGHVS, CDR2 FNYEAQ.

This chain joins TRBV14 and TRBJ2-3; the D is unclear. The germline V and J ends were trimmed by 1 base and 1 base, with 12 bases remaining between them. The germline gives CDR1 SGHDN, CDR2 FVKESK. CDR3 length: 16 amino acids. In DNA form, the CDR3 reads TGTGCCAGCAGCCAAGTTAAGACTCTCCGCACAGATACGCAGTATTTT. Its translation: CASSQVKTLRTDTQYF.

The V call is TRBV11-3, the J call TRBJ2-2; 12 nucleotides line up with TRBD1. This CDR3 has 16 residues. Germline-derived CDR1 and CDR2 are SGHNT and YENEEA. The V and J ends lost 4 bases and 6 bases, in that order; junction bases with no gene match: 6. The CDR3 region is CASSSGDRGLAGELFF. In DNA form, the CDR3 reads TGTGCCAGCAGCTCCGGGGACAGGGGGCTGGCCGGGGAGCTGTTTTTT.